The 8 T cell receptor beta chains given below trace back to one sample, sequenced in a study of long-term antiretroviral therapy in people with HIV. The libraries were made with immunoSEQ v3.0 at survey level. Sequencing was performed with immunoSEQ multiplex PCR; in TCRdb, only in-frame clones are kept and a portion is missing. The data contain around 30,000 clones, approximately 85% of them singletons. The specimen was unsorted PBMCs, collected around 3.3 years after starting antiretroviral therapy. The receptors here all came from a man between 18 and 29 years old with HIV.

This CDR3 is CASGFRTGQGYEQYF. The CDR3 coding sequence is TGTGCTAGTGGTTTCCGTACCGGGCAGGGCTACGAGCAGTACTTC. This chain joins TRBV12-5 and TRBJ2-7; a weak D match, TRBD1 (5 bases). CDR1 and CDR2 (germline): LGHNT, FRNRAP. Trimming took off 3 bases at V and 3 bases at J, with 15 bases between the two ends. The CDR3 is 15 amino acids. Drawing the rest from reference TRBV12-5 and TRBJ2-7, the complete variable domain is DARVTQTPRHKVTEMGQEVTMRCQPILGHNTVFWYRQTMMQGLELLAYFRNRAPLDDSGMPKDRFSAEMPDATLATLKIQPSEPRDSAVYFCASGFRTGQGYEQYFGPGTRLTVT.

This chain joins TRBV27 and TRBJ2-1; 7 bases fit TRBD1. The CDR3 has 14 amino acids. The germline V gene encodes CDR1 MNHEY and CDR2 SMNVEV (reference sequence). V lost 5 bases and J lost 3; bases outside the gene matches: 4. The CDR3 loop is CASSPGQDYNEQFF. The CDR3 DNA is TGTGCCAGCAGTCCCGGACAGGACTACAATGAGCAGTTCTTC.

The gene calls are TRBV5-1 and TRBJ1-2; 8 bases match TRBD1. There are 13 residues in the CDR3. V lost 4 bases, J lost 4 bases, and 3 bases stayed unmatched. CDR1 is SGHRS, CDR2 YFSETQ, per germline. For the CDR3, the DNA is TGCGCCAGCAGCCCAGGACAGGGCTATGGCTACACCTTC. Translating it yields CASSPGQGYGYTF.

The V call is TRBV19, the J call TRBJ1-5; D is unclear. Germline V gives CDR1 LNHDA, CDR2 SQIVND (reference sequence). The CDR3 extends over 15 amino acids. Trimming shortened V by 1 base and J by 2 bases, and 9 bases separated the two germline ends. CDR3 amino acids: CASSIGRKGNQPQHF. The CDR3 coding sequence is TGTGCCAGTAGTATAGGGCGTAAGGGCAATCAGCCCCAGCATTTT.

This chain joins TRBV13 and TRBJ2-3, with D tentatively TRBD1 (6 bases). The V gene lost 2 bases and the J gene lost 2 bases, with 14 bases spanning the gap. The CDR3 contains 16 residues. Germline V gene sequence: CDR1 PRHDT, CDR2 FYEKMQ (reference sequence). CDR3 in amino acids: CASSLRAGADTDTQYF. The CDR3 nucleotides read TGTGCCAGCAGCTTAAGAGCAGGGGCCGACACAGATACGCAGTATTTT. Using reference TRBV13 and TRBJ2-3 for the parts outside the CDR3, the full variable domain is AAGVIQSPRHLIKEKRETATLKCYPIPRHDTVYWYQQGPGQDPQFLISFYEKMQSDKGSIPDRFSAQQFSDYHSELNMSSLELGDSALYFCASSLRAGADTDTQYFGPGTRLTVL.

The gene calls are TRBV19 and TRBJ2-7, with D possibly being TRBD2 (5 bases). This CDR3 is built from 12 residues. CDR1 LNHDA and CDR2 SQIVND come from the germline V gene (reference sequence). Trimming stripped 3 bases from V and 5 bases from J, with 8 bases between. Here the CDR3 reads CASSISRDEQYF. The CDR3 coding sequence is TGTGCCAGTAGTATTTCGAGGGACGAGCAGTACTTC.

The rearrangement links TRBV6-5 to TRBJ2-3; 10 bases are a match to TRBD2. Trimming removed 4 bases from V and 1 base from J; junction bases left unmatched: 2. This CDR3 comprises 15 residues. Germline lookup yields CDR1 MNHEY and CDR2 SVGAGI. CDR3 sequence (DNA): TGTGCCAGCAGTTTCGGACTAGCGGGCACAGATACGCAGTATTTT. Protein sequence: CASSFGLAGTDTQYF.

This clone was detected a few times. The chain is built from TRBV28 and TRBJ1-5, with TRBD1 matching over 7 bases. Germline CDR1 and CDR2: MDHEN and SYDVKM. The CDR3 totals 14 residues. V was pared by 5 bases and J by 3 bases, with 4 bases of the junction left unmatched. As DNA, the CDR3 is TGTGCCAGCAGTCTGGGACAGCACAATCAGCCCCAGCATTTT. Translation: CASSLGQHNQPQHF.